This T cell receptor beta chain was identified in a study of T cell repertoires in cytomegalovirus infection. Germline values: CDR1 DFQATT, CDR2 SNEGSKA (reference sequence). With 1 base removed from V and 0 bases from J, the gap between germline ends came to 13 bases. The CDR3 is 16 residues long. One entry per CDR3 protein results from TCRdb running MiXCR on the reads. Among roughly 81,000 distinct CDR3 sequences listed, roughly 3.7% were seen once. This clonotype was seen ten or more times. Sequencing was carried out using PBMCs. The TCR was taken from a human donor in good health (CMV status not recorded). Some clones in this sample may be carry-over from other donors' samples. V and J are TRBV20-1 and TRBJ2-1, with D tentatively TRBD1 or TRBD2 (5 bases each). CDR3 DNA: TGCAGTGCTAGAGGGGGGATTGAGCACTCCTACAATGAGCAGTTCTTC. It yields the protein CSARGGIEHSYNEQFF.